Each of the 10 T cell receptor beta chains below was sequenced from the same sample in a study of glioma-infiltrating T cells. The iRepertoire nested amplicon-rescue multiplex PCR amplified TCR alpha and beta CDR3s from RNA. TCRdb processed the multiplex PCR reads anew with MiXCR; each CDR3 protein has one entry. The data show under 50,000 distinct CDR3 sequences, around 22% seen once. The sequenced sample was glioma tissue, nonneoplastic brain tissue, or PBMCs (not recorded which). These receptors all stem from a human donor with low-grade glioma or glioblastoma, undergoing nonglioma brain surgery, or in good health (not recorded which).

V is TRBV6-5 and J is TRBJ2-7; 8 bases line up with TRBD1. Germline V gene sequence: CDR1 MNHEY, CDR2 SVGAGI. With V trimmed by 0 bases and J by 1 base, 11 bases remained unmatched. The CDR3 sequence is 18 residues long. The CDR3 DNA is TGTGCCAGCAGTTACTCGGACGGTGCTAGGACAGGGTCCTACGAGCAGTACTTC. It codes for CASSYSDGARTGSYEQYF.

This clonotype was seen ten or more times. The gene calls are TRBV5-6 and TRBJ2-7; TRBD1 is a possible D gene (6 bases). Germline CDR1 is SGHDT and CDR2 is YYEEEE. The CDR3 length is 13 residues. Trimming took 1 base from V and 3 from J, leaving 8 bases between them. CDR3 bases: TGTGCCAGCAGCTTGCAGGGGAACTACGAGCAGTACTTC. The encoded protein is CASSLQGNYEQYF.

This chain uses TRBV20-1 with TRBJ1-1; D unresolved. Trimming left V 3 bases short and J 1 base short, with 9 bases between. The germline V gene has CDR1 DFQATT and CDR2 SNEGSKA (reference sequence). The CDR3 contains 13 residues. The DNA for the CDR3 is TGCAGTGCTAGCGGACTCCGGAACACTGAAGCTTTCTTT. Protein sequence: CSASGLRNTEAFF.

This clonotype has ten or more counts. The chain combines TRBV3-1 with TRBJ1-1; D ambiguous. This CDR3 contains 15 residues. Trimming removed 1 base at V and 1 base at J, with 10 bases between. Germline V lookup: CDR1 LGHDT, CDR2 YNNKEL (reference sequence). The CDR3 sequence: CASSQVWGGNTEAFF. The CDR3 bases are TGTGCCAGCAGCCAAGTTTGGGGAGGGAACACTGAAGCTTTCTTT.

This clonotype was detected ten times or more. The gene calls are TRBV20-1 and TRBJ2-5; no reliable D call. CDR3 length: 14 amino acids. Germline CDR1 is DFQATT and CDR2 is SNEGSKA (reference sequence). V lost 0 bases, J lost 5 bases, and 13 bases lay in between. Here the CDR3 reads CSARDKYLWETQYF. Written as DNA, the CDR3 is TGCAGTGCTAGAGATAAGTACTTATGGGAGACCCAGTACTTC.

Many counts were recorded for this clonotype. The chain joins TRBV10-3 to TRBJ1-1, with D maybe TRBD1 (5 bases). Trimming shortened V by 0 bases and J by 6 bases, and 11 bases separated the two germline ends. This CDR3 comprises 14 residues. CDR1 and CDR2 (germline): ENHRY, SYGVKD. The CDR3 DNA sequence: TGTGCCATCAGTGAGTCGGAGGGGAGCCCTGAAGCTTTCTTT. Translating gives CAISESEGSPEAFF.

There are many counts of this clonotype. The chain is built from TRBV6-6 and TRBJ2-1; TRBD2 is a possible D gene (5 bases). The CDR3 spans 15 residues. The germline V and J ends were trimmed by 2 bases and 6 bases, with 14 bases remaining between them. Germline CDR1 is MNHNY and CDR2 is SVGAGI (reference sequence). The chain's CDR3 is CASSYGPGLINEQFF. The CDR3 DNA is TGTGCCAGCAGTTACGGCCCCGGACTGATCAATGAGCAGTTCTTC.

This clonotype has ten or more counts. V usage is TRBV4-1 and J usage is TRBJ1-6; no clear D. The germline gives CDR1 MGHRA, CDR2 YSYEKL. The CDR3 covers 13 residues. V lost 5 bases to trimming and J lost 7 bases, with 9 bases between them. CDR3 DNA sequence: TGCGCCAGCAGCTTTTCGGGAAATTCACCCCTCCACTTT. As protein: CASSFSGNSPLHF.

In regard to this clonotype: This may be a read error, as it is one base from a much larger clone. The chain uses TRBV7-9 and TRBJ2-7; 9 bases are shared with TRBD2. The DNA end is more similar to TRBJ2-5, so the J call may be wrong. This CDR3 spans 17 amino acids. The germline V gene encodes CDR1 SEHNR and CDR2 FQNEAQ (reference sequence). In DNA, the CDR3 is TGTGCCAGCAGCCCCGCCTGGACTAGCGAATCGAGAGGGACCCAGTACTTC. Protein: CASSPAWTSESRGTQYF.

This clonotype was counted ten times or more. The gene calls are TRBV28 and TRBJ2-3; TRBD2 agrees at 8 bases. In germline, CDR1 is MDHEN, CDR2 SYDVKM. CDR3 length equals 15 residues. Trimming at V came to 7 bases and at J to 3 bases, leaving 9 bases not matched to a gene. The CDR3 DNA reads TGTGCCAGCAACCCCCAGCGGGGGCCAACAGATACGCAGTATTTT. Translating gives CASNPQRGPTDTQYF.